Shown below are 27 T cell receptor beta chains from a single sample sequenced in a study of T cells after yellow fever vaccination. Each CDR3 protein is one row after TCRdb ran MiXCR on the 5' RACE reads. The data show about 63,000 distinct CDR3 sequences, with approximately 7.4% seen just once and 30% to 45% held by the top ten. The material sequenced was CD8+ T cells sorted from PBMCs, taken 15 days after the yellow fever booster vaccination. Receptor source: a man aged 30-40 years who received the YFV17D yellow fever vaccine.

This clonotype was counted many times. V gene TRBV18 combines with J gene TRBJ2-2; no definite D call. Trimming pared 3 bases from V and 2 bases from J, leaving 1 base between. Germline assignment: CDR1 KGHSH and CDR2 LQKENI. This CDR3 is 12 amino acids long. CDR3 in amino acids: CASSPNTGELFF. CDR3 DNA sequence: TGTGCCAGCTCACCTAACACCGGGGAGCTGTTTTTT.

Ten or more counts support this clonotype. V usage is TRBV20-1 and J usage is TRBJ2-7; D remains ambiguous. The CDR3 runs to 12 residues. Germline V gene data show CDR1 as DFQATT and CDR2 as SNEGSKA (reference sequence). Trimming removed 0 bases at V and 5 bases at J, with 8 bases between. This chain's CDR3 is CSARDDGDEQYF. In DNA, the CDR3 is TGCAGTGCTAGAGATGACGGCGACGAGCAGTACTTC.

This clonotype has at least ten counts. V gene TRBV29-1 combines with J gene TRBJ1-2; 10 nucleotides agree with TRBD1. The CDR3 extends over 18 amino acids. From germline, CDR1 is SQVTM and CDR2 ANQGSEA. J lost 2 bases, V lost 0 bases, and 12 bases had no gene match. The CDR3: CSVEERQGALGLNYGYTF. CDR3 nucleotide sequence: TGCAGCGTTGAAGAACGACAGGGGGCGTTGGGGTTAAACTATGGCTACACCTTC. The whole variable domain, filled in from reference TRBV29-1 and TRBJ1-2, reads SAVISQKPSRDICQRGTSLTIQCQVDSQVTMMFWYRQQPGQSLTLIATANQGSEATYESGFVIDKFPISRPNLTFSTLTVSNMSPEDSSIYLCSVEERQGALGLNYGYTFGSGTRLTVV.

This chain joins TRBV20-1 and TRBJ2-1; D is perhaps TRBD2 (6 bases). This CDR3 is built from 15 residues. Germline CDR1 is DFQATT and CDR2 is SNEGSKA (reference sequence). Trimming left V 0 bases short and J 4 bases short, with 13 bases between. The CDR3: CSARDRGIVYNEQFF. The CDR3 bases are TGCAGTGCTAGAGATCGGGGGATAGTGTACAATGAGCAGTTCTTC.

The sample holds many counts of this clonotype. J is TRBJ2-5 and V is TRBV6-5, with D perhaps matching TRBD2 (6 bases). V was pared by 7 bases and J by 3 bases, with 18 bases between. Germline CDR1 MNHEY, CDR2 SVGAGI. The CDR3 totals 15 residues. CDR3 in amino acids: CASTYYREREETQYF. The CDR3 nucleotides read TGTGCCAGCACCTACTACCGGGAGCGAGAAGAGACCCAGTACTTC.

There are many counts of this clonotype. The chain links TRBV15 to TRBJ2-3, with a weak D call TRBD2 (5 bases). There are 12 residues in the CDR3. Between the trimmed V and J ends, which lost 6 bases and 2 bases, there was a span of 6 bases. Germline V gene sequence: CDR1 LNHNV, CDR2 YYDKDF (reference sequence). DNA for the CDR3: TGTGCCACCAGGGGAGACACAGATACGCAGTATTTT. Translation gives CATRGDTDTQYF.

Worth noting for this clonotype: This clone may be a read error of a much larger clone one base away. V usage is TRBV5-4 and J usage is TRBJ2-7; 7 nucleotides agree with TRBD1. Germline V CDR1 and CDR2: SGHNT, YYREEE (reference sequence). The CDR3 has 14 amino acids. The DNA for the CDR3 is TGTGCCATCAGCTTGGGGGACAGCCCCTACGAGCAGTACTTC. It translates to CAISLGDSPYEQYF. Looking up the rest from reference TRBV5-4 and TRBJ2-7 gives the full variable domain: ETGVTQSPTHLIKTRGQQVTLRCSSQSGHNTVSWYQQALGQGPQFIFQYYREEENGRGNFPPRFSGLQFPNYSSELNVNALELDDSALYLCAISLGDSPYEQYFGPGTRLTVT.

This clonotype was observed a few times. The chain joins TRBV11-2 to TRBJ2-1, with 10 bases lining up with TRBD2. CDR3 length: 11 residues. The V segment lost 8 bases and the J segment 15 bases; nucleotides outside the gene matches: 7. From germline, CDR1 is SGHAT and CDR2 FQNNGV. DNA for the CDR3: TGTGCCAGCGGCCTAGCGGGAGATCTGTTCTTC. It encodes CASGLAGDLFF. Together with reference TRBV11-2 and TRBJ2-1, the CDR3 gives the full variable domain: EAGVAQSPRYKIIEKRQSVAFWCNPISGHATLYWYQQILGQGPKLLIQFQNNGVVDDSQLPKDRFSAERLKGVDSTLKIQPAKLEDSAVYLCASGLAGDLFFGPGTRLTVL.

This clonotype was found many times. The chain joins TRBV18 to TRBJ2-7; D gene unclear. V lost 2 bases, J lost 3 bases, and 11 bases lay in between. The CDR3 is 14 amino acids. In germline, CDR1 is KGHSH, CDR2 LQKENI. The CDR3, as DNA: TGTGCCAGCTCACCAACGAGGATGGGCTACGAGCAGTACTTC. Translation: CASSPTRMGYEQYF.

The sample holds one count of this clonotype. A much larger clonotype is one base distant, so this may be a read error. The rearrangement joins TRBV15 to TRBJ2-1; D is undetermined. The CDR3 is made up of 16 amino acids. Germline CDR1 is LNHNV and CDR2 is YYDKDF (reference sequence). The CDR3 bases are TGTGTCACCAGCCCCCGTGGCATCGGATCAATCAATGAGCAGTTCTTC. Protein product: CVTSPRGIGSINEQFF. The complete variable domain, with remaining parts taken from reference TRBV15 and TRBJ2-1, reads DAMVIQNPRYQVTQFGKPVTLSCSQTLNHNVMYWYQQKSSQAPKLLFHYYDKDFNNEADTPDNFQSRRPNTSFCFLDIRSPGLGDTAMYLCVTSPRGIGSINEQFFGPGTRLTVL.

This clonotype was recorded at least ten times. The chain combines TRBV5-4 with TRBJ2-3; 7 bases map to TRBD2. After removal of 0 bases from V and 0 bases from J, the junction contained 7 bases not matched to a gene. Looked up from germline, CDR1 is SGHNT and CDR2 is YYREEE (reference sequence). This CDR3 comprises 17 residues. The CDR3 bases are TGTGCCAGCAGCTTGGATCTTACGGGGGGTAGCACAGATACGCAGTATTTT. Translating it yields CASSLDLTGGSTDTQYF.

This clonotype was picked up many times. The J gene is TRBJ2-1, the V gene TRBV24-1; 10 bases align to TRBD2. Trimming took 6 bases from V and 9 from J; bases not matched to a gene: 10. Germline loops: CDR1 KGHDR, CDR2 SFDVKD. This CDR3 contains 15 residues. DNA for the CDR3: TGTGCCACCAGTCCTAGCGGGAGCTTAGTCGGTGAGCAGTTCTTC. Translating gives CATSPSGSLVGEQFF.

This clonotype was counted many times. The chain joins TRBV7-2 to TRBJ2-3, with 7 bases fitting TRBD2. V lost 1 base, J lost 8 bases, and 9 bases stayed unmatched. CDR1 and CDR2 from the germline V gene are SGHTA and FQGNSA. This CDR3 spans 15 amino acids. The CDR3: CASSLVPGGGSTQYF. Written as DNA, the CDR3 is TGTGCCAGCAGCTTAGTGCCGGGAGGTGGTTCTACGCAGTATTTT.

This clonotype has a count of ten or more. The chain employs TRBV6-5 and TRBJ2-3; 8 nucleotides align to TRBD2. This CDR3 has 14 amino acids. Losses at the gene ends were 7 bases for V and 4 bases for J; bases not matched to a gene: 7. Germline CDR1 reads MNHEY; CDR2 reads SVGAGI. CDR3 protein: CASKTSGGADTQYF. CDR3 DNA: TGTGCCAGCAAAACTAGCGGCGGGGCAGATACGCAGTATTTT.

This clonotype was detected ten times or more. The chain combines TRBV5-1 with TRBJ2-3, with 7 bases fitting TRBD1. With V trimmed by 4 bases and J by 1 base, 3 bases remained unmatched. Germline CDR1 is SGHRS and CDR2 is YFSETQ. The CDR3 spans 14 residues. DNA of the CDR3: TGCGCCAGCAGCCCAGGACAGGGCACAGATACGCAGTATTTT. This encodes CASSPGQGTDTQYF.

In its sample, this clonotype was seen many times. The genes are TRBV27 and TRBJ2-7, with D maybe TRBD2 (5 bases). V was cut by 4 bases and J by 0 bases, with 16 bases left in between. The V gene's germline CDR1 is MNHEY and CDR2 SMNVEV (reference sequence). This CDR3 contains 16 residues. In DNA, the CDR3 is TGTGCCAGCAGTTCCGCCTTTTCCGGGAACTCCTACGAGCAGTACTTC. Translating gives CASSSAFSGNSYEQYF.

Ten or more counts support this clonotype. The chain carries TRBV15 and TRBJ2-1; the D gene could be TRBD1 or TRBD2 (6 bases each). The CDR3 has 15 residues. The V gene lost 0 bases and the J gene lost 9 bases, with 15 bases spanning the gap. Germline V gives CDR1 LNHNV, CDR2 YYDKDF (reference sequence). CDR3: CATSRDGPGAREQFF. The CDR3 DNA sequence: TGTGCCACCAGCAGAGATGGTCCGGGGGCGCGTGAGCAGTTCTTC.

This clonotype came up many times. The rearrangement uses TRBV28 and TRBJ2-2; TRBD2 aligns across 7 bases. V lost 2 bases, J lost 7 bases, and 10 bases stayed unmatched. The germline gives CDR1 MDHEN, CDR2 SYDVKM. The CDR3 is 16 amino acids. CDR3 DNA: TGTGCCAGCAGTTTAGGTTTGGGAGGGCGTAACGGGGAGCTGTTTTTT. It translates to CASSLGLGGRNGELFF.

For this clonotype: This sequence may be a read error, since a much larger clone differs from it by one base. The chain combines TRBV5-6 with TRBJ2-5; 8 nucleotides line up with TRBD2. CDR1 and CDR2 (germline): SGHDT, YYEEEE. The CDR3 sequence is 14 residues long. The CDR3 is CASSLAGGEETQNF. CDR3 DNA sequence: TGTGCCAGCAGCTTGGCCGGGGGGGAAGAGACCCAGAACTTC.

This clonotype was counted many times. This rearrangement joins TRBV5-1 to TRBJ1-4; no reliable D call. Germline CDR1 reads SGHRS; CDR2 reads YFSETQ. V dropped 4 bases and J dropped 2 bases, with 12 bases sitting between them. There are 15 residues in the CDR3. The CDR3: CASSPTWSTNEKLFF. The CDR3 DNA sequence: TGCGCCAGCAGCCCCACCTGGAGTACTAATGAAAAACTGTTTTTT.

This clonotype was counted ten times or more. Here the CDR3 reads CASSLGQPRPYEQYF. CDR3 DNA: TGTGCCAGCAGCTTGGGCCAACCGAGACCCTACGAGCAGTACTTC. The chain recombines TRBV5-6 with TRBJ2-7; no clear D gene. Trimming pared 0 bases from V and 2 bases from J, leaving 12 bases between. Looked up from germline, CDR1 is SGHDT and CDR2 is YYEEEE. This CDR3 is built from 15 residues.

This clonotype appeared many times. V and J are TRBV6-2 or TRBV6-3 and TRBJ2-1, with 7 bases aligning to TRBD2. V dropped 2 bases and J dropped 0; count of bases not matched to a gene: 22. CDR1 MNHEY and CDR2 SVGEGT come from the germline V gene. This CDR3 has 22 residues. The chain's CDR3 is CASSYTAGPLIGGESSYNEQFF. For the CDR3, the DNA is TGTGCCAGCAGTTACACCGCGGGACCCCTTATTGGGGGGGAGAGCTCCTACAATGAGCAGTTCTTC.

This clonotype was seen more than once but under ten times. This clone may be a read error of a much larger clone one base away. J is TRBJ2-2 and V is TRBV5-1, with D unresolved. Trimming took off 4 bases at V and 3 bases at J, with 4 bases between the two ends. The length of the CDR3 is 12 residues. CDR1 and CDR2 from the germline V gene are SGHRS and YFSETQ. The CDR3 coding sequence is TGCGCCAGCAGCGGGGACACCGGGGAGCTGTTTTTT. As protein: CASSGDTGELFF. The full variable domain, completed using reference TRBV5-1 and TRBJ2-2, is KAGVTQTPRYLIKTRGQQVTLSCSPISGHRSVSWYQQTPGQGLQFLFEYFSETQRNKGNFPGRFSGRQFSNSRSEMNVSTLELGDSALYLCASSGDTGELFFGEGSRLTVL.

This chain joins TRBV5-4 and TRBJ2-7; TRBD1 matches at 8 bases. The CDR3 is made up of 14 amino acids. V lost 4 bases, J lost 2 bases, and 5 bases stayed unmatched. Germline CDR1 and CDR2: SGHNT and YYREEE (reference sequence). Written as DNA, the CDR3 is TGTGCCAGCAGCCCGACACAGGGGGCCTACGAGCAGTACTTC. Translation gives CASSPTQGAYEQYF.

This clonotype was seen ten or more times. The chain is built from TRBV4-3 and TRBJ1-3; D is unresolved. The V end was cut by 1 base, the J end by 0 bases, with 7 bases between. This CDR3 is built from 15 residues. Looked up from germline, CDR1 is LGHNA and CDR2 is YSLEER. This CDR3 reads CASSQGFNSGNTIYF. The CDR3, as DNA: TGCGCCAGCAGCCAAGGGTTCAACTCTGGAAACACCATATATTTT.

This clonotype was recorded at least ten times. This chain uses TRBV20-1 with TRBJ2-6; unclear D gene. V shed 3 bases and J shed 4 bases, with 13 bases lying between them. The CDR3 is made up of 15 amino acids. Looked up from germline, CDR1 is DFQATT and CDR2 is SNEGSKA (reference sequence). CDR3: CSASDAYGGANVLTF. The DNA of the CDR3 is TGCAGTGCTAGTGACGCCTACGGCGGGGCCAACGTCCTGACTTTC.

The chain has TRBV4-3 and TRBJ2-7; no clear D gene. V was clipped by 0 bases and J by 3 bases, with 6 bases between them. The CDR3 has 13 residues. CDR1 is LGHNA, CDR2 YSLEER, per germline. CDR3 loop: CASSQDLDYEQYF. CDR3 bases: TGCGCCAGCAGCCAAGATCTAGACTACGAGCAGTACTTC.